This T cell receptor beta chain came from a study of T-cell reconstitution after alpha-beta-depleted transplantation in children. This clonotype was counted between two and nine times. CDR1 MNHEY and CDR2 SMNVEV come from the germline V gene (reference sequence). V lost 6 bases and J 6 bases, leaving 18 bases between the germline ends. This CDR3 spans 14 amino acids. TCRbeta library construction was performed incorporating unique molecular identifiers. TCRdb re-called the PCR reads through MiXCR, storing one row per CDR3 protein. The table records almost 600,000 distinct CDR3 sequences, over 20% of them present only once.

The source material was PBMCs, sampled before TCRalphabeta/CD19-depleted stem cell transplant. This chain connects TRBV27 to TRBJ2-7; D is unclear. This sequence originates from a boy in the first two years of life with Wiskott-Aldrich syndrome, due to receive a stem cell transplant. CDR3 residues: CASSYLPHLGEQYF. CDR3 coding DNA: TGTGCCAGCAGCTATCTTCCCCACCTGGGCGAGCAGTACTTC.